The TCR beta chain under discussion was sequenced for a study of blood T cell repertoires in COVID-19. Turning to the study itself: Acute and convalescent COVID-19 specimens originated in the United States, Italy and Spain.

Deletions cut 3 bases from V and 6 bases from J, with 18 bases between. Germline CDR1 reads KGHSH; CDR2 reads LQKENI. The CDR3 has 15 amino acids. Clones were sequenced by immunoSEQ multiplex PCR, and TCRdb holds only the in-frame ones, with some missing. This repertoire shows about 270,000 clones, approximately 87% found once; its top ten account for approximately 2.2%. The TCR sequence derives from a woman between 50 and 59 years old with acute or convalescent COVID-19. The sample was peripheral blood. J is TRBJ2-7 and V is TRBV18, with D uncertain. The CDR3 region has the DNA TGTGCCAGCTCACCCTCAATAAGTCATCCAGGCGAGCAGTACTTC. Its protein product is CASSPSISHPGEQYF.